Sequencing of this T cell receptor beta chain was carried out in a study of T cells after yellow fever vaccination (dated by TCRdb to the late 2010s). Notes on the research overall: The SMART-Seq v4 Ultra Low Input RNA kit was used to prepare libraries from fractions with low cell numbers. The cohort comprised two healthy male donors, one aged 18 to 30 and one aged 30 to 40 years. Bulk PBMC replicates and cell subsets were isolated from blood drawn at multiple timepoints before and after both primary and secondary immunization. To track T-cell clones before and after primary and booster YFV17D yellow fever vaccination, bulk TCR alpha and beta repertoires were sequenced longitudinally.

The treatment or condition label, read with the paper, signifies: live attenuated yellow fever vaccine strain. At each blood-draw timepoint, two biological replicates of bulk PBMCs were obtained. PBMCs were isolated from peripheral blood using a standard Ficoll-Paque protocol. TriZol was used to extract RNA from bulk PBMCs, CD4 and CD8 fractions, and dextramer-positive and dextramer-negative fractions. Between the V and J ends, shortened by 5 bases and 4 bases respectively, the junction contains 9 bases. Via the germline V gene, CDR1 is SGHDN and CDR2 FVKESK. Its CDR3 holds 12 amino acids, cysteine through phenylalanine. Only the CDR3 DNA stays, 36 bases, in frame from base 1. TCR cDNA was synthesized by 5'RACE template switching, through which a universal primer site and unique molecular identifiers were introduced. Priming of cDNA synthesis was performed from both the TCR alpha and TCR beta constant segments. Library amplification used two PCR steps, and the second PCR step added sample barcodes and sequencing adapters. Libraries were sequenced on Illumina HiSeq 2500 (2x100 bp) or NovaSeq (2x150 bp). Regarding the original processing steps: Reads were demultiplexed and collapsed into UMI consensus sequences with MIGEC, and V(D)J alignment was performed with MiXCR. Vaccine-responding clonotypes were identified with edgeR using replicate PBMC samples, with FDR below 0.01 and a log2 fold change above 5 up to day 15 being required. Each bulk clonotype received a CD4 or CD8 identity based on whether the sequenced CD4 or CD8 repertoire contained that clonotype at higher abundance. Through fastp at Q25 and MiXCR, TCRdb rebuilt clones from the public reads, retaining in-frame beta chains. When rows share a CDR3 protein, they turn into one entry using the most common DNA and genes. The authors' filters were not applied to this entry. Present in this sample are around 530,000 distinct CDR3 sequences, about 15% of which were seen just once. About 18% of the sample lies in the top ten.

Findings and caveats that apply to the study as a whole: The study included only a couple of donors, which limits how far the findings can be generalized. FACS-sorted repertoires could contain abundant contaminating clonotypes from the bulk population, so computational filtering was required. After the booster, most of the clones that had expanded following primary vaccination were detected again (roughly 96% of CD4 and 80% to 90% of CD8), which suggests that memory was broadly maintained. The secondary T-cell response was found to be weaker but faster than the primary response, with a peak reached on day 5 rather than on day 15. A small fraction of clonotypes appeared in both the CD4 and CD8 compartments, likely as a result of convergent recombination.

This clonotype was seen more than once but under ten times. Its specific antigen is unknown. There are no base qualities to consult, and no much larger clone falls within one base. The V gene is TRBV14 and the J gene is TRBJ2-7, with the D gene not clear enough to name. The sample was PBMCs, taken 5 to 6 days after the first yellow fever vaccination. The receptor's source is a man in his late teens or twenties who received the YFV17D yellow fever vaccine. The CDR3 protein sequence reads: CASSDLTYEQYF. The DNA sequence is given as TGTGCCAGCAGCGATCTTACGTACGAGCAGTACTTC.